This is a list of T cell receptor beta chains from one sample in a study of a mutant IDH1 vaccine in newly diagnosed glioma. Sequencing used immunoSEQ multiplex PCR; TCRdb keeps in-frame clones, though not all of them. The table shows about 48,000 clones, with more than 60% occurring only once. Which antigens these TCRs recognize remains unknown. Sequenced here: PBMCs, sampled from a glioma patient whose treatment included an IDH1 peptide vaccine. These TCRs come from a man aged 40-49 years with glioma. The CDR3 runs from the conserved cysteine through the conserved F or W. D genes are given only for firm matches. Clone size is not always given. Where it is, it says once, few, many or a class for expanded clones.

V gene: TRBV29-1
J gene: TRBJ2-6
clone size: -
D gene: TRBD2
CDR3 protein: CSVARLAGGSGANVLTF
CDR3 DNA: TGCAGCGTTGCTAGACTAGCGGGGGGGTCTGGGGCCAACGTCCTGACTTTC

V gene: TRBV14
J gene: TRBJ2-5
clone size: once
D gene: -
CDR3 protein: CASSLQETQYF
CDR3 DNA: TGTGCCAGCAGCCTCCAAGAGACCCAGTACTTC

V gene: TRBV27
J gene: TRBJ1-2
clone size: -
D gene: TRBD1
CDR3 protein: CASSLRYEQGAGTVRYTF
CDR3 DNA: TGTGCCAGCAGTTTACGTTATGAACAGGGGGCGGGTACAGTCCGATACACCTTC

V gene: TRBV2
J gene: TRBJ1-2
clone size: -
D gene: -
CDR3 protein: CASSGRGSNYGYTF
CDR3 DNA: TGTGCCAGCAGTGGGAGGGGGAGTAACTATGGCTACACCTTC

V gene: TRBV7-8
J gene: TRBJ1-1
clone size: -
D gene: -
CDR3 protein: CASSSQAGNTEAFF
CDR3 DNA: TGTGCCAGCAGCTCCCAGGCGGGGAACACTGAAGCTTTCTTT

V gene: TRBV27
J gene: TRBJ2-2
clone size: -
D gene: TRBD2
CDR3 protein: CASSSPPGGPGELFF
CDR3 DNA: TGTGCCAGCAGTTCCCCCCCGGGGGGGCCCGGGGAGCTGTTTTTT

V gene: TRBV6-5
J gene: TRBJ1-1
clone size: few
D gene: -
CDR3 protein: CASSLARNTEAFF
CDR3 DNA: TGTGCCAGCAGTTTAGCACGCAACACTGAAGCTTTCTTT

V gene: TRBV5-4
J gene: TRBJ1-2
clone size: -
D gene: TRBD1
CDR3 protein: CASSSDRGRGYGYTF
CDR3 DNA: TGTGCCAGCAGCTCTGACAGGGGGCGAGGCTATGGCTACACCTTC

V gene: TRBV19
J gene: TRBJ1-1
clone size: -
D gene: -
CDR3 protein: CASSIAGTSNTEAFF
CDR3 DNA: TGTGCCAGTAGTATTGCTGGGACATCGAACACTGAAGCTTTCTTT

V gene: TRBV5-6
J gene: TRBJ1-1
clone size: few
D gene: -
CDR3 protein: CASSLESWSATEAFF
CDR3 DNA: TGTGCCAGCAGCTTGGAATCATGGTCAGCCACTGAAGCTTTCTTT

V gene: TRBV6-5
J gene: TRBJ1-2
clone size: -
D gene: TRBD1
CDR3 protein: CASRPTGGYGYTF
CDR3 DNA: TGTGCCAGCAGACCTACAGGGGGCTATGGCTACACCTTC

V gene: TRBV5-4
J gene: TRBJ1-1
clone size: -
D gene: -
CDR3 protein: CASSYGLGQLNTEAFF
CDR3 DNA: TGTGCCAGCAGCTATGGGTTGGGGCAGTTGAACACTGAAGCTTTCTTT

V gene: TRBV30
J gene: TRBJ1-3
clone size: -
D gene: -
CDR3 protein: CAWSIVSGNTIYF
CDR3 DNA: TGTGCCTGGAGTATCGTATCTGGAAACACCATATATTTT

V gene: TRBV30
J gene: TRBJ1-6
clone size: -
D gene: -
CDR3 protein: CAWSRRQRPPLHF
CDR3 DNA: TGTGCCTGGAGTCGCCGACAGAGGCCACCCCTCCACTTT

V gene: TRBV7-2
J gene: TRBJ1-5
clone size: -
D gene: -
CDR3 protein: CASRRGGGNQPQHF
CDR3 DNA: TGTGCCAGCAGAAGAGGGGGGGGCAATCAGCCCCAGCATTTT

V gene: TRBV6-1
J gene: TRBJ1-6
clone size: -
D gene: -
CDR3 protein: CASTGRYNSPLHF
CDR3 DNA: TGTGCCTCTACAGGGAGATATAATTCACCCCTCCACTTT

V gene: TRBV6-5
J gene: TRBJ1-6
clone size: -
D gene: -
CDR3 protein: CASSSPIVQVPLHF
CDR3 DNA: TGTGCCAGCAGCTCCCCCATCGTACAGGTCCCCCTCCACTTT

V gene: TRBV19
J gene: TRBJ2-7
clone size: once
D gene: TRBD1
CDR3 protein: CASTGNRGYEQYF
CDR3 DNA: TGTGCCAGCACCGGGAACAGGGGGTACGAGCAGTACTTC

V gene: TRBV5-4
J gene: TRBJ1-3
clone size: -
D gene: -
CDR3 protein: CASSLGLQSPGNTIYF
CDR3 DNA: TGTGCCAGCAGCTTGGGCCTCCAGTCCCCGGGAAACACCATATATTTT

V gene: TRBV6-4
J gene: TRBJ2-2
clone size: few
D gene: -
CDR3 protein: CASSEKGTGELFF
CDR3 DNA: TGTGCCAGCAGTGAAAAGGGCACCGGGGAGCTGTTTTTT

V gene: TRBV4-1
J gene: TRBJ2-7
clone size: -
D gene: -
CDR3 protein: CASSQVLELQGYEQYF
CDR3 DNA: TGCGCCAGCAGCCAAGTTTTAGAGCTGCAAGGCTACGAGCAGTACTTC

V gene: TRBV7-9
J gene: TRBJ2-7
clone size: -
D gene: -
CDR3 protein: CASSSAYEQYF
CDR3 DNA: TGTGCCAGCAGCTCCGCATACGAGCAGTACTTC

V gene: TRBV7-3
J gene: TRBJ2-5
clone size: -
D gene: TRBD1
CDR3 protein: CASSLNRGPQETQYF
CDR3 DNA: TGTGCCAGCAGCTTAAACAGGGGGCCACAAGAGACCCAGTACTTC

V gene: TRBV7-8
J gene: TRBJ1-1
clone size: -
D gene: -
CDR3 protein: CASSLMAYTMNTEAFF
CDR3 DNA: TGTGCCAGCAGCTTAATGGCGTACACCATGAACACTGAAGCTTTCTTT

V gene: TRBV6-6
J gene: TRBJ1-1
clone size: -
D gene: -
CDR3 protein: CASKGWVGTEAFF
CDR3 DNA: TGTGCCAGCAAGGGCTGGGTGGGGACTGAAGCTTTCTTT

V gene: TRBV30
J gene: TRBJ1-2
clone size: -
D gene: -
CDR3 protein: CAWSVLRADHGYTF
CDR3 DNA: TGTGCCTGGAGTGTACTAAGGGCAGACCATGGCTACACCTTC

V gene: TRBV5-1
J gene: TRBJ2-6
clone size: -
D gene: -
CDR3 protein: CASSLAGANVLTF
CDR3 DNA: TGCGCCAGCAGCTTGGCCGGGGCCAACGTCCTGACTTTC

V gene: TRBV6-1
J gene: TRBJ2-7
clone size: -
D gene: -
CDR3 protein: CASSEAPGGGYEQYF
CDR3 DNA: TGTGCCAGCAGTGAAGCGCCCGGAGGTGGCTACGAGCAGTACTTC

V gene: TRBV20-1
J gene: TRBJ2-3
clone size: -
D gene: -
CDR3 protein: CSARGWDTQYF
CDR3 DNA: TGCAGTGCTAGAGGGTGGGATACGCAGTATTTT

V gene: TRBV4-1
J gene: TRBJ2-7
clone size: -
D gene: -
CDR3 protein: CASSLGSSYEQYF
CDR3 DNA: TGCGCCAGCAGCTTGGGCAGCTCCTACGAGCAGTACTTC

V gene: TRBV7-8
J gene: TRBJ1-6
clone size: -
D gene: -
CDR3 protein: CASSLATPPGAPLHF
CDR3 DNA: TGTGCCAGCAGCTTAGCGACGCCTCCGGGGGCACCCCTCCACTTT

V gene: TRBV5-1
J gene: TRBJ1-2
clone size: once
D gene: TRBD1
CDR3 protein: CASSPGTGNYGYTF
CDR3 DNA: TGCGCCAGCAGTCCAGGGACAGGGAACTATGGCTACACCTTC

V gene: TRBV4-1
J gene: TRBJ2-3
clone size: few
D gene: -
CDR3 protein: CASSQNIGDTQYF
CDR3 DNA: TGCGCCAGCAGCCAAAATATTGGAGATACGCAGTATTTT

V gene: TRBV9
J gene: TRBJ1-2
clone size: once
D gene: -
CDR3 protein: CASSRGGSDYGYTF
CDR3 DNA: TGTGCCAGCAGCAGAGGAGGATCCGACTATGGCTACACCTTC

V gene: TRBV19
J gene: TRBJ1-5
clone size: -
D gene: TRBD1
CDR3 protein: CASSRQGGNQPQHF
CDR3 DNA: TGTGCCAGTAGTAGACAGGGGGGGAATCAGCCCCAGCATTTT

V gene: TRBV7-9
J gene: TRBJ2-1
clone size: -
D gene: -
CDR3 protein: CASSFSLAEQFF
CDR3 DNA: TGTGCCAGCAGCTTCTCGCTAGCAGAGCAGTTCTTC

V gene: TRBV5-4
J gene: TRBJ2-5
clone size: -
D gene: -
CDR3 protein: CASAMGDGEQETQYF
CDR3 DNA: TGTGCCAGCGCCATGGGAGACGGGGAACAAGAGACCCAGTACTTC

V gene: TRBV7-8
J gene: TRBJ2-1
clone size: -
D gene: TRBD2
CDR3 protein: CASSLARSASGGPHNEQFF
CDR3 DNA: TGTGCCAGCAGCTTAGCGCGGTCGGCTAGCGGGGGGCCACACAATGAGCAGTTCTTC

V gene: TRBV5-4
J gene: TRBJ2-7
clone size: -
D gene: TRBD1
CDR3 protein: CASSATNRGPSEQYF
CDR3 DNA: TGTGCCAGCAGCGCTACAAACAGGGGGCCATCAGAGCAGTACTTC

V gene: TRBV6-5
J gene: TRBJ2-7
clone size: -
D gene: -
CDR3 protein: CASGTPSYEQYF
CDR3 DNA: TGTGCCAGCGGCACACCTTCCTACGAGCAGTACTTC

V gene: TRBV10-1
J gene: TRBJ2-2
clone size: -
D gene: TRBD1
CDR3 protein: CASSRTDRGYDGELFF
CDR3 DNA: TGCGCCAGCAGTCGAACCGACAGGGGCTACGACGGGGAGCTGTTTTTT

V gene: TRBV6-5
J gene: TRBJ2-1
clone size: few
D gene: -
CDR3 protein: CATRGEVTYNEQFF
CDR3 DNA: TGTGCCACCAGGGGGGAAGTGACCTACAATGAGCAGTTCTTC

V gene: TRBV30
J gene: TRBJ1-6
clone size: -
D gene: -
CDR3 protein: CAWSGRAGSSYNSPLHF
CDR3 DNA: TGTGCCTGGAGTGGCAGGGCAGGGAGCTCCTATAATTCACCCCTCCACTTT

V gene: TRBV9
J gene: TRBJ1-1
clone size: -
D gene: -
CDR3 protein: CASSVEEGTKAFF
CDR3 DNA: TGTGCCAGCAGCGTAGAGGAGGGGACCAAAGCTTTCTTT

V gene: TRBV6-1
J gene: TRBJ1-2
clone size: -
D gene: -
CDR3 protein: CASSERGAVGYTF
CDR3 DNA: TGTGCCAGCAGTGAAAGGGGGGCGGTGGGCTACACCTTC

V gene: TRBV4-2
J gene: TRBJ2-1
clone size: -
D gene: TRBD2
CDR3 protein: CASSQDSGNYNEQFF
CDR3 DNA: TGTGCCAGCAGCCAAGATAGCGGGAATTACAATGAGCAGTTCTTC

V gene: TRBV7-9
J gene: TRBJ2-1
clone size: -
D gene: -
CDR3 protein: CASSLAFGNNEQFF
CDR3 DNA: TGTGCCAGCAGCTTAGCATTCGGTAACAATGAGCAGTTCTTC

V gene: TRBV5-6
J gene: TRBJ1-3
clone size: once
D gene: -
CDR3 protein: CASSLGSSAGNTIYF
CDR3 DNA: TGTGCCAGCAGCTTGGGCAGTTCAGCTGGAAACACCATATATTTT